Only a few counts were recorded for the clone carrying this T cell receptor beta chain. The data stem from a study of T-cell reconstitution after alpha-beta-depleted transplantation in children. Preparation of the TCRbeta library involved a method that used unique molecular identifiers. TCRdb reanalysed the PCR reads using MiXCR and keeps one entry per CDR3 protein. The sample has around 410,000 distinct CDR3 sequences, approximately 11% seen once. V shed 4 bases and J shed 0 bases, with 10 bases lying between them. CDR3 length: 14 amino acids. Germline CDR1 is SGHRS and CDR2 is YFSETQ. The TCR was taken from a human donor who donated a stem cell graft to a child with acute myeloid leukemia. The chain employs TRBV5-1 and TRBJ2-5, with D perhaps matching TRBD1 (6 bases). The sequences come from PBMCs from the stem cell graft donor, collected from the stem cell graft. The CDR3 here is CASSSGQHQETQYF. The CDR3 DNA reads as TGCGCCAGCAGCAGTGGACAGCACCAAGAGACCCAGTACTTC.